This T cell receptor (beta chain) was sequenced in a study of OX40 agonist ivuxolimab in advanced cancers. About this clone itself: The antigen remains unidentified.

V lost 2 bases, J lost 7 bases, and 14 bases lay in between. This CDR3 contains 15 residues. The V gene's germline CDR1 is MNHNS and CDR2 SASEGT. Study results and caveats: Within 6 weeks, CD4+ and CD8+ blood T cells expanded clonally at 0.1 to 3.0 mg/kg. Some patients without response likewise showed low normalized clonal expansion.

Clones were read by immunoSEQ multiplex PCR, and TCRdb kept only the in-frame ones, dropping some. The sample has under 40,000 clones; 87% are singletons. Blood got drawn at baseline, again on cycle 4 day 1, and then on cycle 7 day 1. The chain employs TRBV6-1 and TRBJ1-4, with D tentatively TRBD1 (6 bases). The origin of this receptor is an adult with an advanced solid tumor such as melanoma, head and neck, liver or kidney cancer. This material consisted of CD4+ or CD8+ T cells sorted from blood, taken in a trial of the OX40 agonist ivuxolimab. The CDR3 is CASSEIIGGGEKLFF. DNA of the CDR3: TGTGCCAGCAGTGAAATCATCGGAGGGGGTGAAAAACTGTTTTTT.